One T cell receptor (beta chain) is described in this entry. Generated by immunoSEQ multiplex PCR, the TCRdb table keeps only in-frame clones and is missing some. The sample records roughly 13,000 clones, roughly 60% being singletons. The data are from a study of neoadjuvant anti-PD-1 for oral cavity cancer. On the study more broadly: Patients mostly received three to four biweekly nivolumab doses at 3 mg/kg before surgery.

Germline assignment: CDR1 MNHEY and CDR2 SMNVEV (reference sequence). With V trimmed by 5 bases and J by 7 bases, 13 bases remained unmatched. CDR3 length equals 16 residues. The specimen comprised tumor tissue, sampled before nivolumab (anti-PD-1) treatment. V and J are TRBV27 and TRBJ2-1; 8 bases line up with TRBD1. This sequence was found in a person aged 35 to 85 with oral cavity squamous cell carcinoma. The DNA of the CDR3 is TGTGCCAGCAGTCGAATCTCAGGGGGCTTAAGTAATGAGCAGTTCTTC. This translates into CASSRISGGLSNEQFF.